What follows describes a single TCR beta chain. Its antigen remains unidentified. Base qualities are not at hand, and no much larger clone is one base apart. The sample belongs to a study of blood T cell repertoires in COVID-19 (dated by TCRdb to about 2020). For the wider study: Samples from collaborators originated in the United States, Italy and Spain and spanned both the acute and convalescent phases of COVID-19. Nearly every sample came with metadata listing a de-identified subject ID, COVID-19 status, age in years and sex. Subjects who had been exposed to COVID-19, were actively infected with it, or had recovered from it provided the deeply sampled blood TCRbeta repertoires that made up the dataset. The samples were drawn from two sources: the first 160 participants of the ongoing ImmuneRACE study, and over 1,000 subjects contributed by 6 global collaborators. HLA class I and class II types, where available, came from metadata supplied by the sample provider rather than from assay-based typing. The prospective study material was composed of cDNA or gDNA derived from T cells, B-cell-depleted T cells, or PBMCs. A freely available public database, intended as a resource for researchers studying the immune response to SARS-CoV-2, is where the repertoires were released. Points the paper makes about the study in general: The amount of clinical and demographic metadata varied by source and participant and was provided uncurated.

Collaborating institutions collected whole blood in K2EDTA tubes following their own protocols. For TCRbeta analysis, collaborators shipped samples as frozen whole blood, isolated PBMCs, or DNA extracted from either of those sample types. The immunoSEQ Assay, a bias-controlled multiplex PCR, was used to amplify TCRbeta CDR3 regions from genomic DNA. Per the original workflow: Nucleated cell counts per sample were estimated from amplification of reference gene primers within the assay. To quantify the absolute abundance of each unique TCRbeta CDR3 rearrangement, sequence reads were collapsed and filtered. For each sample, productive Simpson clonality was calculated by taking the square root of Simpson's diversity index across productive rearrangements. TCRdb obtained this table from immuneACCESS and retained in-frame rearrangements with V and J assigned. These tables miss some clones; where compared with another copy, unresolved V genes account for less than half of the shortfall, and the remainder is unexplained. The V and J calls and clone size were taken over from that table, and D and trimming were inferred from the DNA. Counted in this sample were 110,000 or so clones; about 85% of them appeared once. Less than 3.5% of the sample lies in the top ten.

The specimen sequenced was peripheral blood. The sequence was obtained from a man in his forties with acute or convalescent COVID-19.

This receptor has the CDR3 CASSYSGTGDVGQYF. The nucleotides are TGTGCCAGCAGCTATTCCGGGACAGGGGATGTAGGGCAGTACTTC. Recombination joined TRBV7-9 with TRBJ2-7; 10 middle bases align to TRBD1. Reading the germline V gene (reference sequence) gives CDR1 SEHNR and CDR2 FQNEAQ. At the junction V is shortened by 4 bases and J by 9 bases; bases outside the gene matches: 12. The CDR3 has 15 amino acids, counting the end cysteine and phenylalanine. This entry keeps only the CDR3 DNA: 45 bases, framed from base 1.